This TCR beta chain was obtained from a study of naive and memory T cell subsets. This clonotype showed up many times. The antigen is not known. Germline lookup yields CDR1 SGDLS and CDR2 YYNGEE. After removal of 0 bases from V and 4 bases from J, the junction contained 3 bases not matched to a gene. This CDR3 has 14 residues. An equimolar mix of two oligonucleotides served as the beta constant-region primer for TRBC1 and TRBC2. The ligated cDNA underwent four PCR rounds using SP2 and nested alpha and beta constant-region primers. TCRdb ran MiXCR on the UMI-ligation and nested PCR reads and lists one entry per CDR3 protein. Of about 150,000 distinct CDR3 sequences listed, about 20% are singletons. Study-wide results and caveats: Expression changes during T cell differentiation may affect RNA-based TCR counts. A few larger clonotypes appeared in naive repertoires, especially CD8, possibly memory cells re-expressing CD45RA.

CD8 T cells were positively selected from what remained after CD4 positive selection. Sequenced material: naive CD4+ T cells from blood. The chain combines TRBV9 with TRBJ2-7; TRBD2 matches at 8 bases. The sequence came from a human donor in good health. The CDR3 nucleotides read TGTGCCAGCAGCGTAGCGGGAGGGTTTTACGAGCAGTACTTC. Translated, it gives CASSVAGGFYEQYF.